A selection of T cell receptor beta chains follows, all from one sample in a study of shared clonotypes between healthy human individuals. Profiling relied on immunoSEQ multiplex PCR, and the TCRdb table lists in-frame clones only, not all of them. This table has around 95,000 clones, 67% appearing once. Sequencing was carried out using memory CD8+ T cells sorted from blood. Receptors were obtained from a man younger than 40 in good health. CDR3s include the opening cysteine and the closing phenylalanine or tryptophan. The order of the fields is CDR3 DNA, CDR3 protein, V gene, clone size, D gene, CDR3 length, J gene. A D gene is named only where the DNA matches it firmly. Size tells how often a clone was seen (once, few, many) or the class of an expanded clone, and some rows leave it out.

CDR3nt: TGTGCCAGCGGGGCAAAACTGTTTTTT
CDR3aa: CASGAKLFF
v_gene: TRBV7-3
abundance: -
d_gene: -
len: 9
j_gene: TRBJ1-4

CDR3nt: TGTGCCGGGGGACAGGGATTGACTGGGGCCAACGTCCTGACTTTC
CDR3aa: CAGGQGLTGANVLTF
v_gene: TRBV6-6
abundance: -
d_gene: TRBD1
len: 15
j_gene: TRBJ2-6

CDR3nt: TGTGCCAGTAGTATCGCGTCAGGGGGTCAGCCCCAGCATTTT
CDR3aa: CASSIASGGQPQHF
v_gene: TRBV19
abundance: -
d_gene: TRBD1
len: 14
j_gene: TRBJ1-5

CDR3nt: TGCGCCAGCAGCCAAGGGACCGTAGTGGCCGGGGAGCTGTTTTTT
CDR3aa: CASSQGTVVAGELFF
v_gene: TRBV4-3
abundance: -
d_gene: -
len: 15
j_gene: TRBJ2-2

CDR3nt: TGCAGCGTCGAGACTAGCGCCTACGAGCAGTACTTC
CDR3aa: CSVETSAYEQYF
v_gene: TRBV29-1
abundance: -
d_gene: TRBD2
len: 12
j_gene: TRBJ2-7

CDR3nt: TGTGCCAGCAGTTACTCGTCAGGGACCCCCGGTGAAGCTTTCTTT
CDR3aa: CASSYSSGTPGEAFF
v_gene: TRBV6-5
abundance: -
d_gene: -
len: 15
j_gene: TRBJ1-1

CDR3nt: TGTGCCAGCACCTGGGGGTGGGGGATAGGCGAGCAGTACTTC
CDR3aa: CASTWGWGIGEQYF
v_gene: TRBV28
abundance: -
d_gene: -
len: 14
j_gene: TRBJ2-7

CDR3nt: TGTGCCAGCAGTGAGCAGGACCAAGACTCCTACGAGCAGTACTTC
CDR3aa: CASSEQDQDSYEQYF
v_gene: TRBV25-1
abundance: -
d_gene: -
len: 15
j_gene: TRBJ2-7

CDR3nt: TGCGCCAGCAGCTTGTGGGGAGGGGACACTGAAGCTTTCTTT
CDR3aa: CASSLWGGDTEAFF
v_gene: TRBV5-1
abundance: -
d_gene: -
len: 14
j_gene: TRBJ1-1

CDR3nt: TGTGCCAGCAGCTTTTTTAGCGGCAGCTACGAGCAGTACTTC
CDR3aa: CASSFFSGSYEQYF
v_gene: TRBV11-2
abundance: many
d_gene: -
len: 14
j_gene: TRBJ2-7

CDR3nt: TGCAGCGTTGAGGCTAGCGGGAGCGCCTACAATGAGCAGTTCTTC
CDR3aa: CSVEASGSAYNEQFF
v_gene: TRBV29-1
abundance: -
d_gene: TRBD2
len: 15
j_gene: TRBJ2-1

CDR3nt: TGCGCCAGCAGTCAATCCGTACTAGCTACCTACAATGAGCAGTTCTTC
CDR3aa: CASSQSVLATYNEQFF
v_gene: TRBV23-1
abundance: -
d_gene: -
len: 16
j_gene: TRBJ2-1

CDR3nt: TGCAGCGCGGGGACTAGCGGATACAATGAGCAGTTCTTC
CDR3aa: CSAGTSGYNEQFF
v_gene: TRBV29-1
abundance: -
d_gene: TRBD2
len: 13
j_gene: TRBJ2-1

CDR3nt: TGTGCCAGCAGCTATGGGACTGGCTCCTACGAGCAGTACTTC
CDR3aa: CASSYGTGSYEQYF
v_gene: TRBV7-7
abundance: -
d_gene: -
len: 14
j_gene: TRBJ2-7

CDR3nt: TGTGCCAGCAGCCTCACTCAGGGGTGGAGCGGGGAGCTGTTTTTT
CDR3aa: CASSLTQGWSGELFF
v_gene: TRBV14
abundance: -
d_gene: -
len: 15
j_gene: TRBJ2-2

CDR3nt: TGTGCCAGCAGCGTAGGATTAGCGGGGATACAAGAGACCCAGTACTTC
CDR3aa: CASSVGLAGIQETQYF
v_gene: TRBV9
abundance: few
d_gene: TRBD2
len: 16
j_gene: TRBJ2-5

CDR3nt: TGTGCCTCCAAATTTTCAGGAGAAGCTTTCTTT
CDR3aa: CASKFSGEAFF
v_gene: TRBV30
abundance: -
d_gene: -
len: 11
j_gene: TRBJ1-1

CDR3nt: TGTGCCAGCAGCCCCGAGGATAGGGAAGCTTTCTTT
CDR3aa: CASSPEDREAFF
v_gene: TRBV9
abundance: -
d_gene: -
len: 12
j_gene: TRBJ1-1

CDR3nt: TGTGCCCGCCCCGTGACAGGGGACGATAACTATGGCTACACCTTC
CDR3aa: CARPVTGDDNYGYTF
v_gene: TRBV7-2
abundance: -
d_gene: TRBD1
len: 15
j_gene: TRBJ1-2

CDR3nt: TGCGCCAGCAGCCAGACTAGCGGGAGGGGTTCCTACGAGCAGTACTTC
CDR3aa: CASSQTSGRGSYEQYF
v_gene: TRBV10-2
abundance: -
d_gene: TRBD2
len: 16
j_gene: TRBJ2-7

CDR3nt: TGTGCCAGCAGTTTCGGGGTCAGGAGTAACACTGAAGCTTTCTTT
CDR3aa: CASSFGVRSNTEAFF
v_gene: TRBV27
abundance: few
d_gene: -
len: 15
j_gene: TRBJ1-1

CDR3nt: TGTGCCAGCAGCTTAGCGTTAGGGGCCAACGTCCTGACTTTC
CDR3aa: CASSLALGANVLTF
v_gene: TRBV7-9
abundance: few
d_gene: -
len: 14
j_gene: TRBJ2-6

CDR3nt: TGTGCCAGCAGGCTAGGGACCGGGGAGCTGTTTTTT
CDR3aa: CASRLGTGELFF
v_gene: TRBV7-9
abundance: -
d_gene: -
len: 12
j_gene: TRBJ2-2

CDR3nt: TGCGCCAGCAGCTATCCGGGACAGGGAGGAACTGGGGCCAACGTCCTGACTTTC
CDR3aa: CASSYPGQGGTGANVLTF
v_gene: TRBV5-1
abundance: -
d_gene: TRBD1
len: 18
j_gene: TRBJ2-6

CDR3nt: TGTGCCAGCAGCTCCGGGGAGGTGAGTGAGCAGTACTTC
CDR3aa: CASSSGEVSEQYF
v_gene: TRBV6-5
abundance: -
d_gene: -
len: 13
j_gene: TRBJ2-7

CDR3nt: TGCGCCAGCAGCCTTCTTTGGACGGACTCTTACGAGCAGTACTTC
CDR3aa: CASSLLWTDSYEQYF
v_gene: TRBV4-1
abundance: once
d_gene: -
len: 15
j_gene: TRBJ2-7

CDR3nt: TGTGCCAGCTCCCCCCTCGTCACTGAAGCTTTCTTT
CDR3aa: CASSPLVTEAFF
v_gene: TRBV7-9
abundance: -
d_gene: -
len: 12
j_gene: TRBJ1-1